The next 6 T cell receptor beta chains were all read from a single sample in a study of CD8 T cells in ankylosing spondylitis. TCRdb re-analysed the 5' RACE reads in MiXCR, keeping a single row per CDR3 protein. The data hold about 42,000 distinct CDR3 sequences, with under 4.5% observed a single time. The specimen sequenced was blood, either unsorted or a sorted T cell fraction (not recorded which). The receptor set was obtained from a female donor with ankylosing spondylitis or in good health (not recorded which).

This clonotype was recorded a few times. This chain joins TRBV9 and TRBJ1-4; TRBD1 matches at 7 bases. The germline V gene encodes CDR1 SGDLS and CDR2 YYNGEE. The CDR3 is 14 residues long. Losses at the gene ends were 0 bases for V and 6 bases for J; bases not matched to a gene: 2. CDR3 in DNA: TGTGCCAGCAGCGTAGGGGGACAGTATGAAAAACTGTTTTTT. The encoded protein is CASSVGGQYEKLFF.

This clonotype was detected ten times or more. The CDR3 reads CASSAEGGWYNEQFF. The CDR3 coding sequence is TGTGCCAGCAGCGCGGAGGGGGGCTGGTACAATGAGCAGTTCTTC. This chain links TRBV9 with TRBJ2-1; D may match TRBD1 or TRBD2 (6 bases each). Trimming cost V 3 bases and J 4 bases, with 14 bases left between them. The V gene's germline CDR1 is SGDLS and CDR2 YYNGEE. The CDR3 consists of 15 residues.

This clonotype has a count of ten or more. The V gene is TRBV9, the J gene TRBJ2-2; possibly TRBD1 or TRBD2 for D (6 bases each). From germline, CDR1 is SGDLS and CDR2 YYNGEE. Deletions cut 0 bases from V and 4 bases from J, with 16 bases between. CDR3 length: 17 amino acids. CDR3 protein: CASSVAVGRGRTGELFF. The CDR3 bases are TGTGCCAGCAGCGTAGCGGTGGGTCGGGGGCGCACCGGGGAGCTGTTTTTT.

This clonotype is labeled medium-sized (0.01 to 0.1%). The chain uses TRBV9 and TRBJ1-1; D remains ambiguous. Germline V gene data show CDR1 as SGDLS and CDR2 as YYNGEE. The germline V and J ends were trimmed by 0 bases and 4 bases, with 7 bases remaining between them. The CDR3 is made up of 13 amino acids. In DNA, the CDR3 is TGTGCCAGCAGCGTAGTTTCAGGCACTGAAGCTTTCTTT. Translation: CASSVVSGTEAFF.

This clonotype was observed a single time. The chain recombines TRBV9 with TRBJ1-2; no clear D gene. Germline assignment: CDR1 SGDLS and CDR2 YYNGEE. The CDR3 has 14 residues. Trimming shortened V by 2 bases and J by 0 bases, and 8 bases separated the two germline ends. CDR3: CASSVDPTNYGYTF. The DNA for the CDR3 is TGTGCCAGCAGCGTCGACCCCACTAACTATGGCTACACCTTC.

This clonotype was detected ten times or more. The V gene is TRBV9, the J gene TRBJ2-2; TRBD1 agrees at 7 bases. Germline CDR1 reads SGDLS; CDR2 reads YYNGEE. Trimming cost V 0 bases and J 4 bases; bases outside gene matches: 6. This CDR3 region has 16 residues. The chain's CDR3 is CASSVGPGGITGELFF. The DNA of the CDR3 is TGTGCCAGCAGCGTAGGGCCAGGGGGTATCACCGGGGAGCTGTTTTTT.